Below, one T cell receptor beta chain is given with its context. Its target is unknown. V was trimmed by 7 bases and J by 5 bases, leaving 3 bases between them. Germline V gene lookup returns CDR1 SGHNT and CDR2 YYREEE (reference sequence). The length of the CDR3 is 9 residues. Repertoires were generated with immunoSEQ multiplex PCR, while TCRdb's copy carries only in-frame clones and drops some. The sample gives 85,000 to 120,000 clones, about 96% of which show up once; under 3.5% is in the top ten. Surgery without prior neoadjuvant therapy was the treatment of the selected pancreatic ductal adenocarcinoma patients. This entry is derived from a study of T cells in pancreatic ductal adenocarcinoma. Study results and caveats: Tumor and blood clonality did not differ significantly, about 0.11 versus 0.078.

The specimen sequenced was PBMCs. The TCR sequence derives from a human donor with pancreatic ductal adenocarcinoma. The chain is built from TRBV5-4 and TRBJ2-5; D is undetermined. This CDR3 reads CASRETQYF. Here the CDR3 DNA reads TGTGCCAGCCGGGAGACCCAGTACTTC.